These 23 T cell receptor beta chains came from one sample sequenced in a study of prognosis after radiotherapy for stage I lung cancer. TCR beta CDR3 amplification from genomic DNA was performed by two-round multiplex PCR. Each TRBV and TRBJ gene had its own primer in the first PCR round. TCRdb reprocessed the multiplex PCR reads with MiXCR, giving one entry per CDR3 protein. The data contain around 60,000 distinct CDR3 sequences, about 25% of them singletons. This material consisted of PBMCs, taken before or after stereotactic body radiation therapy (not recorded which). The receptors were gathered from a donor over 45 with non-small cell lung cancer.

This clonotype was recorded a few times. V is TRBV5-4 and J is TRBJ2-5, with 7 positions matching TRBD2. The CDR3 consists of 14 residues. Unmatched junction bases numbered 5, after V lost 3 bases and J lost 3 bases. CDR1 and CDR2 (germline): SGHNT, YYREEE (reference sequence). The CDR3 spells CASSWGGAKETQYF. CDR3 DNA: TGTGCCAGCAGCTGGGGAGGGGCCAAAGAGACCCAGTACTTC. Using reference TRBV5-4 and TRBJ2-5 for the parts outside the CDR3, the full variable domain is ETGVTQSPTHLIKTRGQQVTLRCSSQSGHNTVSWYQQALGQGPQFIFQYYREEENGRGNFPPRFSGLQFPNYSSELNVNALELDDSALYLCASSWGGAKETQYFGPGTRLLVL.

This clonotype has ten or more counts. V gene TRBV5-1 combines with J gene TRBJ2-5; weak D call: TRBD2 (5 bases). Germline V gene lookup returns CDR1 SGHRS and CDR2 YFSETQ. Trimming shortened V by 4 bases and J by 5 bases, and 15 bases separated the two germline ends. CDR3 length equals 14 residues. CDR3 sequence reads: CASSPSRGGETQYF. For the CDR3, the DNA is TGCGCCAGCAGCCCCTCGCGAGGCGGGGAGACCCAGTACTTC.

Comments on this clonotype: Possible read error: a much larger clone is one base away. This chain connects TRBV6-5 to TRBJ1-1; D may be TRBD1 (6 bases). Trimming removed 4 bases from V and 5 bases from J, with 17 bases in between. Germline CDR1 reads MNHEY; CDR2 reads SVGAGI. This CDR3 has 15 amino acids. The CDR3 DNA reads TGTGCCAGCAGTTCCCTCCAGAGGGGGGGGACTGAAGCTTTCTTT. Translation: CASSSLQRGGTEAFF.

In this sample, this clonotype turned up many times. The rearrangement joins TRBV5-8 to TRBJ1-4; D is perhaps TRBD1 (5 bases). Looked up from germline, CDR1 is SGHTS and CDR2 is YDEGEE. The length of the CDR3 is 15 residues. The V gene lost 2 bases and the J gene lost 8 bases, with 16 bases spanning the gap. CDR3 nucleotide sequence: TGTGCCAGCAGCTTTTCGAGGGGTCAGTGGGAAAAACTGTTTTTT. It yields the protein CASSFSRGQWEKLFF.

Concerning this clonotype: A much bigger clone sits one base away, suggesting this may be a read error. The chain carries TRBV4-1 and TRBJ2-1; possibly TRBD1 or TRBD2 for D (5 bases each). V was shortened by 5 bases and J by 0 bases, with 17 bases between the two germline ends. The germline V gene has CDR1 MGHRA and CDR2 YSYEKL. This CDR3 has 17 amino acids. CDR3 residues: CASSVLVGQSSYNEQFF. The CDR3 nucleotides are TGCGCCAGCAGCGTACTAGTGGGGCAGAGCTCCTACAATGAGCAGTTCTTC.

This chain links TRBV20-1 with TRBJ2-1; 9 bases fit TRBD2. Germline V gene data show CDR1 as DFQATT and CDR2 as SNEGSKA (reference sequence). The CDR3 is 14 amino acids. J was trimmed by 3 bases and V by 8 bases; bases with no gene match: 8. In nucleotides, the CDR3 is TGCAGTTCTCGCGGGGGGGGACTCTACAATGAGCAGTTCTTC. This codes for CSSRGGGLYNEQFF.

The sample holds many counts of this clonotype. CDR3 loop: CASSLRTDTQYF. The CDR3 coding sequence is TGTGCCAGCAGTCTCCGCACAGATACGCAGTATTTT. This chain links TRBV27 with TRBJ2-3; D unresolved. Trimming pared 5 bases from V and 1 base from J, leaving 4 bases between. The CDR3 loop spans 12 amino acids. Germline CDR1 reads MNHEY; CDR2 reads SMNVEV (reference sequence).

This clonotype occurred many times. The chain recombines TRBV28 with TRBJ1-5, with 9 bases lining up with TRBD1. This CDR3 region has 15 residues. Germline CDR1 is MDHEN and CDR2 is SYDVKM. V gave up 8 bases and J gave up 5 bases; unmatched junction bases: 10. CDR3 in amino acids: CASFDGTGLDQPQHF. The CDR3 region has the DNA TGTGCCAGCTTTGATGGGACAGGGCTGGATCAGCCCCAGCATTTT.

This clonotype appeared many times. The chain is built from TRBV6-1 and TRBJ1-1, with TRBD1 matching over 8 bases. Looked up from germline, CDR1 is MNHNS and CDR2 is SASEGT. V dropped 6 bases and J dropped 2; count of bases not matched to a gene: 11. This CDR3 has 16 residues. CDR3 DNA: TGTGCCAGCAGCCGCCTACGGACAGGGAGAAACACTGAAGCTTTCTTT. Protein: CASSRLRTGRNTEAFF.

This clonotype was detected ten times or more. The chain has TRBV7-8 and TRBJ2-7; 8 bases align to TRBD2. This CDR3 comprises 16 residues. Germline CDR1 and CDR2: SGHVS and FQNEAQ. The ends lost 0 bases at V and 6 bases at J; junction bases unmatched: 10. The CDR3 DNA sequence: TGTGCCAGCAGCTTAGCGCGCGGGGGGCTCCGTGGCGAGCAGTACTTC. Translating gives CASSLARGGLRGEQYF.

The V gene is TRBV6-5, the J gene TRBJ2-1; TRBD2 might be the D (6 bases). This CDR3 has 14 residues. Germline values: CDR1 MNHEY, CDR2 SVGAGI. The V end was cut by 2 bases, the J end by 9 bases, with 14 bases between. CDR3 residues: CASSYAGLVGEQFF. The CDR3 bases are TGTGCCAGCAGTTACGCGGGGCTCGTTGGTGAGCAGTTCTTC.

To note about this clonotype: A far larger clone differs by one base, so this is likely a read error. This chain connects TRBV6-5 to TRBJ1-1; D gene unclear. The germline V gene encodes CDR1 MNHEY and CDR2 SVGAGI. This CDR3 is built from 12 residues. CDR3 in DNA: TGTGCCAGCAGTTTCAATTACTACGAGCAGAACTTC. Translation gives CASSFNYYEQNF.

The chain employs TRBV6-1 and TRBJ1-5, with TRBD1 matching 12 bases. Germline V lookup: CDR1 MNHNS, CDR2 SASEGT. V dropped 11 bases and J dropped 4; count of bases not matched to a gene: 3. The CDR3 has 13 residues. As DNA, the CDR3 is TGTGCCGGGGACAGGGGGCCAAATCAGCCCCAGCATTTT. Translated: CAGDRGPNQPQHF.

This clonotype was recorded at least ten times. The chain combines TRBV6-1 with TRBJ1-1; D perhaps matches TRBD1 (5 bases). V was clipped by 8 bases and J by 11 bases, with 18 bases between them. The CDR3 consists of 12 residues. Per germline, CDR1 MNHNS and CDR2 SASEGT. As DNA, the CDR3 is TGTGCCAGCCAGACAGCAGGGATGTCGGCTTTCTTT. Protein sequence: CASQTAGMSAFF.

This clonotype was seen a few times. A far larger clone is only one base removed, so a read error is likely. The chain joins TRBV6-2 or TRBV6-3 to TRBJ1-1, with unresolved D. Germline V lookup: CDR1 MNHEY, CDR2 SVGEGT. The CDR3 sequence is 14 residues long. The CDR3 nucleotides are TGTGCCGGCAGTTACTCCGCGGTAGGGACTGAAGCTTTCTTT. Its protein is CAGSYSAVGTEAFF.

The chain employs TRBV19 and TRBJ1-6, with D perhaps matching TRBD1 (5 bases). The CDR3 contains 17 residues. CDR1 is LNHDA and CDR2 is SQIVND in the germline V gene (reference sequence). V lost 5 bases, J lost 16 bases, and 30 bases lay in between. CDR3 in DNA: TGTGCCAGTAGTTCCGATCACCGGGACGGGGATAAATTCACGCTCCACTTT. Protein: CASSSDHRDGDKFTLHF.

A note on this clonotype: With a far larger clone one base away, a read error is the likely cause. This chain's CDR3 is CASASRVSHTQYF. In nucleotides, the CDR3 is TGTGCCAGCGCCTCCCGCGTCTCCCATACGCAGTATTTT. V gene TRBV6-5 combines with J gene TRBJ2-3; unclear D gene. CDR1 is MNHEY, CDR2 SVGAGI, per germline. The CDR3 consists of 13 residues. Between the trimmed V and J ends, which lost 8 bases and 7 bases, there was a span of 16 bases.

There are many counts of this clonotype. The J gene is TRBJ2-3, the V gene TRBV2; possible D gene TRBD2, 5 bases. The germline V gene encodes CDR1 SNHLY and CDR2 FYNNEI. This CDR3 is 16 amino acids long. Trimming stripped 1 base from V and 3 bases from J, with 14 bases between. Written as DNA, the CDR3 is TGTGCCAGCAGTGAAGGCTTGTCTAGCCTAACAGATACGCAGTATTTT. Amino acids: CASSEGLSSLTDTQYF.

There are many counts of this clonotype. This chain connects TRBV4-2 to TRBJ2-1; a possible D gene is TRBD2 (6 bases). The CDR3 consists of 12 residues. Germline CDR1 reads LGHNA; CDR2 reads YNFKEQ. Trimming stripped 3 bases from V and 9 bases from J, with 9 bases between. CDR3 residues: CASSQDYSEQFF. The CDR3 DNA follows: TGTGCCAGCAGCCAGGACTATAGTGAGCAGTTCTTC.

This chain links TRBV7-2 with TRBJ1-2; TRBD1 might be the D (5 bases). The germline V and J ends were trimmed by 3 bases and 11 bases, with 16 bases remaining between them. Germline V gene data show CDR1 as SGHTA and CDR2 as FQGNSA. The length of the CDR3 is 13 residues. The CDR3 bases are TGTGCCAGCAGCTTTGGCAGGGAGGGCGTTTACACCTTC. Translating it yields CASSFGREGVYTF.

The CDR3 is CASSPDGTGHLEAFF. In DNA, the CDR3 is TGTGCCAGCAGCCCAGACGGGACAGGGCACCTAGAAGCTTTCTTT. V usage is TRBV7-2 and J usage is TRBJ1-1; TRBD1 aligns across 9 bases. This CDR3 region has 15 residues. V was pared by 5 bases and J by 8 bases, with 12 bases of the junction left unmatched. CDR1 and CDR2 from the germline V gene are SGHTA and FQGNSA.

This clonotype showed up many times. The gene calls are TRBV30 and TRBJ1-1; D call uncertain. The CDR3 runs 10 residues. Trimming took 2 bases from V and 5 from J, leaving 3 bases between them. Germline assignment: CDR1 GTSNPN and CDR2 SVGIG (reference sequence). CDR3 in amino acids: CAWSRTEAFF. The CDR3 bases are TGTGCCTGGAGTCGTACTGAAGCTTTCTTT.

A word on this clonotype: This may be a read error: a much more frequent sequence differs by one nucleotide. The CDR3 nucleotides are TGCGCCAGCAGCTTGGTAACCCAAGGCACTGAAGCTTTCTTT. This gives the protein CASSLVTQGTEAFF. The chain uses TRBV5-1 and TRBJ1-1, with D hard to call. The CDR3 sequence is 14 residues long. V gave up 0 bases and J gave up 4 bases, with 10 bases separating them. CDR1 and CDR2 from the germline V gene are SGHRS and YFSETQ.